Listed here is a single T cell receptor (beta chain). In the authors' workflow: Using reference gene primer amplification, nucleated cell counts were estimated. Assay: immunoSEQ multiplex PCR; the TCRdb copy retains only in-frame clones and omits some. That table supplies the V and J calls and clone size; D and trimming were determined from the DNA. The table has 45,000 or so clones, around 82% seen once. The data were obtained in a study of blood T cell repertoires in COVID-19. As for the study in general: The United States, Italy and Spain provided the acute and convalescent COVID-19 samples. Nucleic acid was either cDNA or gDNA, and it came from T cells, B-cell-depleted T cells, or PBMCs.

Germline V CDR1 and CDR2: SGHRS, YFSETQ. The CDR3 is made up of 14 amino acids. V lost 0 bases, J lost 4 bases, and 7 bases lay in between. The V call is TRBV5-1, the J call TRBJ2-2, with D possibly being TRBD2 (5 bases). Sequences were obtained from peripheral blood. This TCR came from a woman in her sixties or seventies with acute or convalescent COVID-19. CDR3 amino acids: CASSLDGGTGELFF. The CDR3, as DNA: TGCGCCAGCAGCTTGGATGGAGGCACCGGGGAGCTGTTTTTT.